One and the same sample provided the 5 T cell receptor beta chains below, sequenced in a study of cytomegalovirus exposure and HLA in healthy donors. PCR employed 60 Vbeta and 13 Jbeta primers. The protocol was immunoSEQ multiplex PCR, while the TCRdb copy is restricted to in-frame clones and leaves out a portion. The repertoire has 150,000 or so clones, 65% to 80% of them found once; the top ten carry approximately 2.8%. The sample consisted of PBMCs. These receptors all stem from a male donor in good health and CMV-seronegative.

The J gene is TRBJ1-1, the V gene TRBV28, with a weak D call TRBD1 (6 bases). This CDR3 spans 12 amino acids. Trimming shortened V by 6 bases and J by 7 bases, and 12 bases separated the two germline ends. CDR1 and CDR2 from the germline V gene are MDHEN and SYDVKM. As DNA, the CDR3 is TGTGCCAGCAGCAGCGGGGGCTATGAAGCTTTCTTT. It is translated as CASSSGGYEAFF.

The chain recombines TRBV18 with TRBJ1-5, with 9 bases matching TRBD1. With V trimmed by 2 bases and J by 1 base, 3 bases remained unmatched. CDR3 size: 16 residues. Germline CDR1 is KGHSH and CDR2 is LQKENI. The CDR3 region is CASSPWTGVSNQPQHF. In nucleotides, the CDR3 is TGTGCCAGCTCACCATGGACAGGGGTGAGCAATCAGCCCCAGCATTTT.

This chain links TRBV10-3 with TRBJ1-6; 7 bases align to TRBD1. J was trimmed by 7 bases and V by 0 bases; bases with no gene match: 6. The CDR3 is 16 residues long. The V gene's germline CDR1 is ENHRY and CDR2 SYGVKD. The CDR3 region has the DNA TGTGCCATCAGTGAGTCAGGGACAGCCATAAATTCACCCCTCCACTTT. As protein: CAISESGTAINSPLHF.

The rearrangement links TRBV29-1 to TRBJ2-1; 10 nucleotides line up with TRBD2. J was trimmed by 9 bases and V by 6 bases; bases with no gene match: 5. The germline CDR1 and CDR2 sequences are SQVTM and ANQGSEA. The CDR3 totals 12 residues. In DNA, the CDR3 is TGCAGCGTCACCACTAGCGGGGTTGAGCAGTTCTTC. Translated: CSVTTSGVEQFF.

The genes are TRBV19 and TRBJ2-1; a possible D gene is TRBD1 (6 bases). The CDR3 totals 12 residues. Trimming removed 8 bases at V and 8 bases at J, with 13 bases between. Germline CDR1 and CDR2: LNHDA and SQIVND (reference sequence). The CDR3 DNA reads TGTGCCAGTGGCTACAGGGTGGATGAGCAGTTCTTC. Protein product: CASGYRVDEQFF.